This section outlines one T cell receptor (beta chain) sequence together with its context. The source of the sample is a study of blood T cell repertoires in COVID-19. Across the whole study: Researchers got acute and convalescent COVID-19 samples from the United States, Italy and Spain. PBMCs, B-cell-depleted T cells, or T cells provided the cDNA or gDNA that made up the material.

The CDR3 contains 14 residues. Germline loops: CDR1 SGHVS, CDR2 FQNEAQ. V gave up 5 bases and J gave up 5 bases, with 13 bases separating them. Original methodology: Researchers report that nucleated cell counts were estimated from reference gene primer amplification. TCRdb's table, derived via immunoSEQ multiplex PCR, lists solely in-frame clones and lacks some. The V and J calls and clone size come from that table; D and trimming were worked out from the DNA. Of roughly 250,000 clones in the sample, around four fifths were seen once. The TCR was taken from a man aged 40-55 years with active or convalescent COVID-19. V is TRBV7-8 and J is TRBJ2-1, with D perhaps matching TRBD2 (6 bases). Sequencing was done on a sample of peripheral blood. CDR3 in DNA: TGTGCCAGCAGCCCAGGGACTGGAAACAATGAGCAGTTCTTC. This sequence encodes CASSPGTGNNEQFF.